The 16 T cell receptor beta chains below all came from one sample that was sequenced in a study of control samples from healthy donors and cancer patients. The assay was immunoSEQ multiplex PCR, and TCRdb's table has in-frame clones only and misses some. The sample contains roughly 93,000 clones, 85% to 90% of which appear only once. What was sequenced was PBMCs. These receptors were obtained from a woman aged 45 to 65 with colorectal cancer.

The V gene is TRBV5-1, the J gene TRBJ1-4; D unclear. The CDR3 loop spans 16 amino acids. CDR1 SGHRS and CDR2 YFSETQ come from the germline V gene. Trimming shortened V by 3 bases and J by 5 bases, and 17 bases separated the two germline ends. The CDR3 nucleotides read TGCGCCAGCAGCTACGAAGGCCGAGGAGGCAATGAAAAACTGTTTTTT. Protein product: CASSYEGRGGNEKLFF.

The chain uses TRBV2 and TRBJ1-1; a weak D match, TRBD1 (5 bases). V gave up 2 bases and J gave up 1 base, with 8 bases separating them. The germline V gene encodes CDR1 SNHLY and CDR2 FYNNEI. The CDR3 is 14 residues long. The CDR3 is CASSEQGGNTEAFF. The CDR3 region has the DNA TGTGCCAGCAGTGAACAGGGTGGGAACACTGAAGCTTTCTTT.

V gene TRBV5-8 combines with J gene TRBJ2-7, with D perhaps assigned TRBD1 or TRBD2 (7 bases each). Germline V gives CDR1 SGHTS, CDR2 YDEGEE. The CDR3 contains 15 residues. Trimming left V 0 bases short and J 2 bases short, with 12 bases between. This CDR3 is CASSLERGQTYEQYV. CDR3 coding DNA: TGTGCCAGCAGCTTGGAGCGGGGACAGACCTACGAGCAGTACGTC.

The rearrangement uses TRBV27 and TRBJ1-6, with a weak D call TRBD1 (5 bases). The length of the CDR3 is 13 residues. Germline loops: CDR1 MNHEY, CDR2 SMNVEV (reference sequence). The ends were cut back, 6 bases at V and 9 bases at J, with 12 bases in the middle. This CDR3 reads CASSETVGSPLHF. The CDR3 coding sequence is TGTGCCAGCAGCGAGACAGTGGGTTCACCCCTCCACTTT.

The V call is TRBV30, the J call TRBJ2-5, with D perhaps matching TRBD1 (6 bases). The V end lost 0 bases, the J end lost 6 bases, and 11 bases lay between the germline ends. CDR3 length equals 13 residues. From germline, CDR1 is GTSNPN and CDR2 SVGIG (reference sequence). CDR3 sequence (DNA): TGTGCCTGGAGTGTCGACAGGAAGAAGACCCAGTACTTC. This gives the protein CAWSVDRKKTQYF. Filled out from reference TRBV30 and TRBJ2-5, the complete variable domain reads SQTIHQWPATLVQPVGSPLSLECTVEGTSNPNLYWYRQAAGRGLQLLFYSVGIGQISSEVPQNLSASRPQDRQFILSSKKLLLSDSGFYLCAWSVDRKKTQYFGPGTRLLVL.

This sequence joins TRBV3-1 (or the pseudogene TRBV3-2) and TRBJ1-2; TRBD1 is a possible D gene (5 bases). There are 13 residues in the CDR3. The V end was cut by 3 bases, the J end by 6 bases, with 11 bases between. CDR1 and CDR2 (germline): LGHDT, YNNKEL (reference sequence). This chain's CDR3 is CASSHQGAHGYTF. CDR3 DNA: TGTGCCAGCAGCCATCAAGGGGCGCATGGCTACACCTTC.

The genes are TRBV10-1 and TRBJ2-5; the D is unclear. The germline CDR1 and CDR2 sequences are WNHNN and SYGVQD (reference sequence). The CDR3 contains 14 residues. Trimming removed 9 bases at V and 2 bases at J, with 16 bases between. This chain's CDR3 is CASLGPVVQETQYF. The CDR3 DNA is TGCGCCAGTCTGGGCCCAGTGGTACAAGAGACCCAGTACTTC.

The chain combines TRBV7-2 with TRBJ2-5, with D hard to call. Germline V gives CDR1 SGHTA, CDR2 FQGNSA. The CDR3 loop spans 15 amino acids. V dropped 6 bases and J dropped 5 bases, with 19 bases sitting between them. The CDR3 DNA reads as TGTGCCAGCAGACTCGAGGTGACCGGTACGGAGACCCAGTACTTC. Amino acid sequence: CASRLEVTGTETQYF.

The genes are TRBV21-1 and TRBJ2-1; whether TRBD1, the table's D call, matches the DNA was not checked. TRBV21-1 is annotated as a pseudogene. This CDR3 is built from 14 residues. In DNA, the CDR3 is TGTGCCAGCAGCCCTGGGACAGGGGACAATGAGCAGTTCTTC. It encodes CASSPGTGDNEQFF.

The V call is TRBV11-3, the J call TRBJ2-3; 8 bases are shared with TRBD1. The CDR3 consists of 18 residues. V was clipped by 0 bases and J by 0 bases; unmatched bases: 8. Germline V CDR1 and CDR2: SGHNT, YENEEA. The CDR3: CASSLDPPGQGSTDTQYF. CDR3 nucleotides: TGTGCCAGCAGCTTAGATCCCCCAGGACAGGGAAGCACAGATACGCAGTATTTT.

V and J are TRBV9 and TRBJ1-1, with D tentatively TRBD1 (6 bases). CDR3 size: 18 residues. V lost 0 bases and J lost 0, with 18 bases in between. CDR1 and CDR2 (germline): SGDLS, YYNGEE. CDR3 DNA sequence: TGTGCCAGCAGCGTAGACCCCCAGGGGAGGGGTTTGAACACTGAAGCTTTCTTT. Translating gives CASSVDPQGRGLNTEAFF.

The chain joins TRBV7-2 to TRBJ1-2; unclear D gene. Trimming removed 4 bases at V and 5 bases at J, with 11 bases between. This CDR3 is built from 13 residues. Germline CDR1 SGHTA, CDR2 FQGNSA. DNA for the CDR3: TGTGCCAGCAGCTCCCGATGGGATTATGGCTACACCTTC. Translated: CASSSRWDYGYTF.

V and J are TRBV3-1 (or the pseudogene TRBV3-2) and TRBJ2-2; 10 bases match TRBD1. Germline trimming cut 2 bases from V and 4 bases from J; bases unmatched to any gene: 13. The CDR3 has 19 residues. The germline CDR1 and CDR2 sequences are LGHDT and YNNKEL (reference sequence). CDR3: CASSQPTRTDRGLTGELFF. In DNA, the CDR3 is TGTGCCAGCAGCCAACCCACACGGACCGACAGGGGGCTCACCGGGGAGCTGTTTTTT.

V is TRBV14 and J is TRBJ1-2, with D possibly TRBD1 on 6 matching bases. The CDR3 spans 17 residues. Germline values: CDR1 SGHDN, CDR2 FVKESK. V dropped 1 base and J dropped 1 base, with 16 bases sitting between them. CDR3 amino acids: CASSQVQGPIDNYGYTF. CDR3 DNA sequence: TGTGCCAGCAGCCAAGTCCAGGGGCCTATAGATAACTATGGCTACACCTTC. Drawing the rest from reference TRBV14 and TRBJ1-2, the complete variable domain is EAGVTQFPSHSVIEKGQTVTLRCDPISGHDNLYWYRRVMGKEIKFLLHFVKESKQDESGMPNNRFLAERTGGTYSTLKVQPAELEDSGVYFCASSQVQGPIDNYGYTFGSGTRLTVV.

J is TRBJ1-4 and V is TRBV2; D not resolved. The CDR3 contains 14 residues. The germline V gene encodes CDR1 SNHLY and CDR2 FYNNEI. Trimming stripped 3 bases from V and 3 bases from J, with 8 bases between. CDR3 DNA: TGTGCCAGCAGTGACGGTGTATCTAATGAAAAACTGTTTTTT. This codes for CASSDGVSNEKLFF.

The chain links TRBV19 to TRBJ1-2; 9 bases are shared with TRBD1. This CDR3 is 14 amino acids long. Looked up from germline, CDR1 is LNHDA and CDR2 is SQIVND (reference sequence). V lost 8 bases, J lost 7 bases, and 11 bases stayed unmatched. This CDR3 reads CASRPGTGIGGYTF. CDR3 bases: TGTGCCAGTCGCCCCGGGACAGGGATCGGTGGCTACACCTTC.